This passage covers 18 T cell receptor beta chains from one sample sequenced in a study of control samples from healthy donors and cancer patients. The repertoire was sequenced with immunoSEQ multiplex PCR; TCRdb's copy has only in-frame clones and lacks some. The data contain about 43,000 clones, around 94% of them singletons. Sequences were obtained from blood. The receptor set was obtained from a man aged 55 to 70 in good health.

The CDR3, as DNA: TGTGCCAGCAGTTTCCGCCCGGCCTTTCCTGAGGAAAAACTGTTTTTT. Protein sequence: CASSFRPAFPEEKLFF. This sequence joins TRBV6-5 and TRBJ1-4; unclear D gene. V was clipped by 4 bases and J by 8 bases, with 20 bases between them. Germline loops: CDR1 MNHEY, CDR2 SVGAGI. This CDR3 region has 16 residues.

The V gene is TRBV3-1 (or the pseudogene TRBV3-2), the J gene TRBJ1-2; D is ambiguous. The CDR3 extends over 13 amino acids. Looked up from germline, CDR1 is LGHDT and CDR2 is YNNKEL (reference sequence). V was cut by 5 bases and J by 4 bases, with 11 bases left in between. In DNA, the CDR3 is TGTGCCAGCAGCTCGGATCGGACCTATGGCTACACCTTC. Translating it yields CASSSDRTYGYTF.

The V call is TRBV10-3, the J call TRBJ1-6, with D possibly TRBD1 on 5 matching bases. Deletions cut 6 bases from V and 7 bases from J, with 16 bases between. The CDR3 spans 15 residues. The V gene's germline CDR1 is ENHRY and CDR2 SYGVKD. The chain's CDR3 is CAISGGEARNSPLHF. In DNA, the CDR3 is TGTGCCATCAGCGGGGGGGAGGCAAGAAATTCACCCCTCCACTTT.

The chain joins TRBV10-1 to TRBJ2-5, with unresolved D. V gave up 0 bases and J gave up 2 bases, with 4 bases separating them. This CDR3 comprises 13 residues. The germline V gene encodes CDR1 WNHNN and CDR2 SYGVQD (reference sequence). For the CDR3, the DNA is TGCGCCAGCAGTGAGTCGGGGCAAGAGACCCAGTACTTC. It specifies CASSESGQETQYF.

V usage is TRBV6-5 and J usage is TRBJ2-1, with a weak D call TRBD2 (6 bases). Germline V CDR1 and CDR2: MNHEY, SVGAGI. This CDR3 spans 15 amino acids. Trimming stripped 3 bases from V and 0 bases from J, with 9 bases between. The CDR3 loop reads CASSYTGASYNEQFF. Written as DNA, the CDR3 is TGTGCCAGCAGTTATACGGGAGCCTCCTACAATGAGCAGTTCTTC.

The CDR3, as DNA: TGTGCCAGCAGCGTCCGGGACAGGGGTTACGAGCAGTACTTC. It is translated as CASSVRDRGYEQYF. The rearrangement uses TRBV9 and TRBJ2-7; 10 bases line up with TRBD1. CDR1 and CDR2 from the germline V gene are SGDLS and YYNGEE. The CDR3 runs 14 residues. With V trimmed by 2 bases and J by 4 bases, 3 bases remained unmatched. Full variable domain (missing parts from reference TRBV9 and TRBJ2-7): DSGVTQTPKHLITATGQRVTLRCSPRSGDLSVYWYQQSLDQGLQFLIQYYNGEERAKGNILERFSAQQFPDLHSELNLSSLELGDSALYFCASSVRDRGYEQYFGPGTRLTVT.

This chain links TRBV10-2 with TRBJ2-7; 9 bases align to TRBD1. J gave up 6 bases and V 6 bases, and 9 bases lay outside the gene matches. The CDR3 covers 14 residues. Germline CDR1 and CDR2: WSHSY and SAAADI. The CDR3 region is CASRPGTGLFEQYF. The CDR3 DNA follows: TGCGCCAGCAGGCCCGGGACAGGGTTGTTCGAGCAGTACTTC.

This rearrangement joins TRBV10-1 to TRBJ2-7; a possible D gene is TRBD2 (6 bases). This CDR3 is 11 amino acids long. Germline loops: CDR1 WNHNN, CDR2 SYGVQD (reference sequence). CDR3 DNA sequence: TGCGTGGGGAGGAGCTCCTACGAGCAGTACTTC. Protein: CVGRSSYEQYF.

J is TRBJ2-5 and V is TRBV10-3; 12 bases fit TRBD1. The ends lost 8 bases at V and 1 base at J; junction bases unmatched: 5. The CDR3 covers 15 residues. The germline gives CDR1 ENHRY, CDR2 SYGVKD. The CDR3 DNA reads TGTGCCATCGGGACAGGGGGCCTCTCCCAAGAGACCCAGTACTTC. Residues: CAIGTGGLSQETQYF.

The genes are TRBV7-3 and TRBJ2-3; TRBD1 might be the D (6 bases). Trimming removed 2 bases from V and 2 bases from J, with 11 bases in between. From germline, CDR1 is SGHTA and CDR2 FQGTGA. The CDR3 sequence is 15 residues long. CDR3 region: CASSLLGAHTDTQYF. The CDR3 DNA sequence: TGTGCCAGCAGCTTATTGGGGGCGCACACAGATACGCAGTATTTT.

The chain joins TRBV7-9 to TRBJ2-3; D uncertain. CDR3 length: 13 amino acids. V dropped 5 bases and J dropped 1 base, with 7 bases sitting between them. Germline loops: CDR1 SEHNR, CDR2 FQNEAQ (reference sequence). CDR3 in amino acids: CASSARGTDTQYF. In DNA, the CDR3 is TGTGCCAGCAGCGCCCGGGGCACAGATACGCAGTATTTT.

The sample holds one count of this clone. The chain links TRBV10-3 to TRBJ1-5; TRBD1 might be the D (6 bases). V gave up 5 bases and J gave up 3 bases, with 14 bases separating them. CDR1 is ENHRY, CDR2 SYGVKD, per germline. This CDR3 region has 15 residues. Written as DNA, the CDR3 is TGTGCCATCAGTAGGTCGGCAGGGGACAATCAGCCCCAGCATTTT. Its protein product is CAISRSAGDNQPQHF.

DNA of the CDR3: TGTGCCAGCAGCCATAAAGGCACAGATACGCAGTATTTT. This sequence encodes CASSHKGTDTQYF. The chain recombines TRBV3-1 (or the pseudogene TRBV3-2) with TRBJ2-3, with D unresolved. This CDR3 contains 13 residues. CDR1 and CDR2 (germline): LGHDT, YNNKEL (reference sequence). V was cut by 3 bases and J by 1 base, with 5 bases left in between.

This chain connects TRBV19 to TRBJ1-3; 8 nucleotides align to TRBD1. The ends lost 8 bases at V and 4 bases at J; junction bases unmatched: 13. This CDR3 has 16 residues. Per the germline V gene, CDR1 is LNHDA and CDR2 is SQIVND (reference sequence). Here the CDR3 reads CASFMTGVSNGNTIYF. DNA of the CDR3: TGTGCCAGTTTTATGACAGGGGTATCGAACGGAAACACCATATATTTT.

This chain joins TRBV10-2 and TRBJ2-7, with TRBD1 matching 9 bases. CDR1 and CDR2 (germline): WSHSY, SAAADI. The CDR3 is made up of 12 amino acids. J was trimmed by 4 bases and V by 8 bases; bases with no gene match: 3. DNA of the CDR3: TGCGCCAGCGGGACAGGGAGGTACGAGCAGTACTTC. Protein sequence: CASGTGRYEQYF.

The chain uses TRBV6-5 and TRBJ2-7; either TRBD1 or TRBD2 may supply D (5 bases each). Trimming left V 7 bases short and J 3 bases short, with 16 bases between. The CDR3 length is 14 residues. The V gene's germline CDR1 is MNHEY and CDR2 SVGAGI. CDR3 coding DNA: TGTGCCAGCAAAAGGGAGATGGGGGACTACGAGCAGTACTTC. Translating gives CASKREMGDYEQYF.

The V gene is TRBV11-2, the J gene TRBJ1-1, with 7 bases fitting TRBD1. The CDR3 contains 16 residues. The junction had 17 bases not matched to a gene; V was cut back by 3 bases and J by 10 bases. In germline, CDR1 is SGHAT, CDR2 FQNNGV. As DNA, the CDR3 is TGTGCCAGCAGCTTCGGGTTTGGAGGGGGCGCTGAGACAGCTTTCTTT. Protein sequence: CASSFGFGGGAETAFF.

The chain employs TRBV11-3 and TRBJ1-5, with 7 positions matching TRBD1. Trimming took 5 bases from V and 0 from J; bases not matched to a gene: 10. The V gene's germline CDR1 is SGHNT and CDR2 YENEEA. The CDR3 loop spans 17 amino acids. The CDR3 sequence: CASSPPGQMYSNQPQHF. The CDR3 DNA sequence: TGTGCCAGCAGCCCCCCGGGACAGATGTATAGCAATCAGCCCCAGCATTTT.